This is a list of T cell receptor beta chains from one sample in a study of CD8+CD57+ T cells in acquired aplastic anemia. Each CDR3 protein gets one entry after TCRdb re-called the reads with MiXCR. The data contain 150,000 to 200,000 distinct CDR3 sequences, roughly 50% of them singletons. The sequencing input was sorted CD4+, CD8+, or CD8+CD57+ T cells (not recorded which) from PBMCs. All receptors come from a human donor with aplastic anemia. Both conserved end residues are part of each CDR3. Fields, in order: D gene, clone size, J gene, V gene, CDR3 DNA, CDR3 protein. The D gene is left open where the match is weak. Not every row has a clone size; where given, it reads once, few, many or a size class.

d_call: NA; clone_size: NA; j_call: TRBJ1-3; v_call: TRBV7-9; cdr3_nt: TGTGCCAGCTCTATTAGGGACGGAAACACCATATATTTT; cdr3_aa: CASSIRDGNTIYF
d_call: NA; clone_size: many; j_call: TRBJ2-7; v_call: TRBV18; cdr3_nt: TGTGCCAGCTCTCGGGGCGCTAACTCCTACGAGCAGTACTTC; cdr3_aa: CASSRGANSYEQYF
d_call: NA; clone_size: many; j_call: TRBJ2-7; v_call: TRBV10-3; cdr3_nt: TGTGCCATCAGCCGACAGTACGAGCAGTACTTC; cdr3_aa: CAISRQYEQYF
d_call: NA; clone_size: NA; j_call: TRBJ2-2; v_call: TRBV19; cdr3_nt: TGTGCCTGGTGTCCTCTATGGGTCACCGGGGAGCTGTTTTTT; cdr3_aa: CAWCPLWVTGELFF
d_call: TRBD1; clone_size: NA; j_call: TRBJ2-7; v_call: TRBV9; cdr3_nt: TGTGCCAGCAGCCCCACGACAGGGGACTACGAGCAGTACTTC; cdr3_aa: CASSPTTGDYEQYF
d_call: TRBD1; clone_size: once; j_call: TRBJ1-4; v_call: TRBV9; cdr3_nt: TGTGCCAGCAGTGCAGGGGGACCAACTAATGAAAAACTGTTTTTT; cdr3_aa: CASSAGGPTNEKLFF
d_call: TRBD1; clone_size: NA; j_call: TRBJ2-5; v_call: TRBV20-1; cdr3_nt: TGCAGTGCTACCGTGGACAGGGTCCAGGAGACCCAGTACTTC; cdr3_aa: CSATVDRVQETQYF
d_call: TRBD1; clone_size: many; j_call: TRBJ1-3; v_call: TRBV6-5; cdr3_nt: TGTGCCAGCAGTTACTCGACAGGGGGGCAAGGAAACACCATATATTTT; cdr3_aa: CASSYSTGGQGNTIYF
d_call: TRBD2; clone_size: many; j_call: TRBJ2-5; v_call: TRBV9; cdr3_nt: TGTGCCAGCAGCCCCGGCGGGAGAGGGTCGAGAGAGACCCAGTACTTC; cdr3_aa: CASSPGGRGSRETQYF
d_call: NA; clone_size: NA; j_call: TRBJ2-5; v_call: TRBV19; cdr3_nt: TGTGCCAGTAGTATAGAGTCGGCTGGAGAGACCCAGTACTTC; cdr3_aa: CASSIESAGETQYF
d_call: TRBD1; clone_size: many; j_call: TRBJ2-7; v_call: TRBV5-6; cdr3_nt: TGTGCCAGCAGCTTGCGGGACAGGGGGTTCAGTTTCTCCTACGAGCAGTACTTC; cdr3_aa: CASSLRDRGFSFSYEQYF
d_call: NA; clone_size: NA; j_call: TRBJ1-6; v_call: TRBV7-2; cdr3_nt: TGTGCCAGCAGCTCCAGACAGGAACGACCACCCCTCCACTTT; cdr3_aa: CASSSRQERPPLHF
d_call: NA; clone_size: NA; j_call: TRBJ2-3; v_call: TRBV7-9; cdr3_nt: TGTGCCAGCATTAAAGACACAGATACGCAGTATTTT; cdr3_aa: CASIKDTDTQYF
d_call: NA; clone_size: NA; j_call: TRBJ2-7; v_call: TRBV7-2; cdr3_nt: TGTGCCAGCAGCCGGAGTTCAGCAGCCTACGAGCAGTACTTC; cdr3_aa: CASSRSSAAYEQYF
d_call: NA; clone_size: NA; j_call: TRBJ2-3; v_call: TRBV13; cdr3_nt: TGTGCCAGCAGCTTAGGTCAGTTTAGCACAGATACGCAGTATTTT; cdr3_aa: CASSLGQFSTDTQYF
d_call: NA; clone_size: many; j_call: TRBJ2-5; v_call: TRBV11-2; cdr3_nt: TGTGCCAGCAGCTTAGGGGGCGGAAAAGAGACCCAGTACTTC; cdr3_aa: CASSLGGGKETQYF
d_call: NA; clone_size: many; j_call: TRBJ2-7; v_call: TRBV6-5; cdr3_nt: TGTGCCAGCAGTTACAAGACAGTATCCCCCTACGAGCAGTACTTC; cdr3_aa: CASSYKTVSPYEQYF
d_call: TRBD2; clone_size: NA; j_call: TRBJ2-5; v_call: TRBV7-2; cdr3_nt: TGTGCCAGCAGCTTAGCGTTGGCGGGGGGGCGCGAGACCCAGTACTTC; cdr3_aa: CASSLALAGGRETQYF
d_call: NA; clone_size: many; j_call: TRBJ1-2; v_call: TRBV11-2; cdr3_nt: TGTGCCAGCAGCTTAGTCTCAGGGGTCTATGGCTACACCTTC; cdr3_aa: CASSLVSGVYGYTF
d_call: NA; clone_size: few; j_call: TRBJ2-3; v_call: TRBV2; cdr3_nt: TGTGCCAGCAGCGGGATGGGAGATACGCAGTATTTT; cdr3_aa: CASSGMGDTQYF
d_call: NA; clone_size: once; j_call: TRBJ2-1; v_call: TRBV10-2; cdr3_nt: TGCGCCAGCAGTGTAGGGGGGGGGCACAGTGAGCAGTTCTTC; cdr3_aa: CASSVGGGHSEQFF
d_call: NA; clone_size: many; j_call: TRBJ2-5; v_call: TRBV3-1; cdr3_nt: TGTGCCAGCAGCGCAGGCCCACAGACCCAGTACTTC; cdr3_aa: CASSAGPQTQYF
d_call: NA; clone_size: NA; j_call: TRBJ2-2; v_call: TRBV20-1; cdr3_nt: TGCAGTGTCCAGGGTAACACCGGGGAGCTGTTTTTT; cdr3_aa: CSVQGNTGELFF
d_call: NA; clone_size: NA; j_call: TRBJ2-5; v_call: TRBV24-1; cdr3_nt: TGTGCCACCAGTGATGAGCAGGGTCCACAAGAGGCCCAGTACTTC; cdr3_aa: CATSDEQGPQEAQYF
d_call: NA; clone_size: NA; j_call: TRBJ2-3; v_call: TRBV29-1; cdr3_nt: TGCAGCGTTGAGCGGGGACCTACAGATACGCAGTACTTT; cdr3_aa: CSVERGPTDTQYF
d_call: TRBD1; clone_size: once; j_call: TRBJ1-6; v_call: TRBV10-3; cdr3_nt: TGTGCCATCAGTGACCCACAGGGGGCATTAGATTCACCCCTCCACTTT; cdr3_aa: CAISDPQGALDSPLHF
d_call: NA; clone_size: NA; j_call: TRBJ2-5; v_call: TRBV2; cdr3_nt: TGTGCCAGCAGTGAATCCCTCCGAGAGACCCAGTATTTC; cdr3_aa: CASSESLRETQYF
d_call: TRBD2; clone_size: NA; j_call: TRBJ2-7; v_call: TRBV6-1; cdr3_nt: TGTGCCAGCAGGGGGGGGTCGGGGGCCTACGAGCAGTACTTC; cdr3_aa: CASRGGSGAYEQYF
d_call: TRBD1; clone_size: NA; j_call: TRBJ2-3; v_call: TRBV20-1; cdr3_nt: TGCAGTGCTAGAGACTTCACAGGGGCAGATACGCAGTATTTT; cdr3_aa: CSARDFTGADTQYF
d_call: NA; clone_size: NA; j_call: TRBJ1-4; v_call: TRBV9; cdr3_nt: TGTGCCAGCAGCGTAGGTCCAGGGATCAACGAAAAACTGTTTTTT; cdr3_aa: CASSVGPGINEKLFF
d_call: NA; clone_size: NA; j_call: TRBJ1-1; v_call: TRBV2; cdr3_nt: TGTGCCAGCGGGGGGGGCAAGGGCACTGAAGCTTTCTTT; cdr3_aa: CASGGGKGTEAFF
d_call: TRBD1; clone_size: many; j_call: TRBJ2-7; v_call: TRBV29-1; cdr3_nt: TGCAGCGTTGGACAGGGGAGCGACGAGCAGTACTTC; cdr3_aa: CSVGQGSDEQYF
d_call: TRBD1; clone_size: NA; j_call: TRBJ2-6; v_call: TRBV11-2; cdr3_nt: TGTGCCAGCAGCTTAACAGGGGTGCTGTCTGGGGCCAACGTCCTGACTTTC; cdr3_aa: CASSLTGVLSGANVLTF
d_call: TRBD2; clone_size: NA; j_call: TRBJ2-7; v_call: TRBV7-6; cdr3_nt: TGTGCCAGCAGCTTAGCGGCCGGGCGGGGGAACTCCTACGGGCAGTACTTC; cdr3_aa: CASSLAAGRGNSYGQYF
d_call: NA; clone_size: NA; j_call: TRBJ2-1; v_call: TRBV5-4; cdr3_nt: TGTGCCAGCAGCTTGGACGCGGCGGGGCCGCTTGCGTACAATGAGCAGTTCTTC; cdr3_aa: CASSLDAAGPLAYNEQFF
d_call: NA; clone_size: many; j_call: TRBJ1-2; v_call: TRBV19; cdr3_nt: TGTGCCAGTAGTATAGATTCAGGGGTCAACTATGGCTACACCTTC; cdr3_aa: CASSIDSGVNYGYTF
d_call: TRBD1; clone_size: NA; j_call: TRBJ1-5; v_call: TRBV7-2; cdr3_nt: TGTGCCAGCAGCTTTGACAGGGGACCCCAGCATTTT; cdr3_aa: CASSFDRGPQHF
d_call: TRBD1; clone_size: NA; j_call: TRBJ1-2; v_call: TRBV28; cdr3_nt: TGTGCCAGCAGCTCGCCCGGGACAGGGGAAGATGGCTACACCTTC; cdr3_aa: CASSSPGTGEDGYTF
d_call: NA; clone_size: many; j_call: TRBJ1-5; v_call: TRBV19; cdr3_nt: TGTGCCAGTTCCTGGGTAGGGGATACGGGAAATCAGCCCCAGCATTTT; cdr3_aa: CASSWVGDTGNQPQHF
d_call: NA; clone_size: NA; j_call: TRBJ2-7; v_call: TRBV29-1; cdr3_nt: TGCAGCATTGTGGGGGCCTACGAGCAGTACTTC; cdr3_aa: CSIVGAYEQYF
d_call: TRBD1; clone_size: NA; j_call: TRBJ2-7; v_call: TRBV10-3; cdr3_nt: TGTGCCATCAGAGCTGATCGGGACAGGGGGGTTTCCTACGAGCAGTACTTC; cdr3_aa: CAIRADRDRGVSYEQYF
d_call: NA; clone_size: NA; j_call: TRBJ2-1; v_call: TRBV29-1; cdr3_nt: TGCAGCGTTTCAATCCCCGGGAAAAATGAGCAGTTCTTC; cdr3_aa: CSVSIPGKNEQFF
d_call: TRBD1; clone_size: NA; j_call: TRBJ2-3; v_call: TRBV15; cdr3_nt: TGTGCCACCAGCGCGCAGGGTGTAGGGGGCCTTTGGGATACGCAGTATTTT; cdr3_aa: CATSAQGVGGLWDTQYF
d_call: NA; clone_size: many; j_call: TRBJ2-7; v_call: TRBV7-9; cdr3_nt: TGTGCCAGCAGCCGGGACGAGGTAGAGCAGTACTTC; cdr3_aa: CASSRDEVEQYF
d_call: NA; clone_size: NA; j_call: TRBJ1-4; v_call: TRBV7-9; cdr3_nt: TGTGCCAGCAGCTTAGAAGTCGCGGAAAAACTGTTTTTT; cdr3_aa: CASSLEVAEKLFF
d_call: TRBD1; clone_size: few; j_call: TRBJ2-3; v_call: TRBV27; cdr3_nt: TGTGCCAGCAGTCCCCGCGGTAACGGACAGGGCGGTTATTTT; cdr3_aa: CASSPRGNGQGGYF
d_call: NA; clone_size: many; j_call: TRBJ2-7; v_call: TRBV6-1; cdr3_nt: TGTGCCACCCACCCTCCGGGAAAACTCTACGAGCAGTACTTC; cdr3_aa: CATHPPGKLYEQYF
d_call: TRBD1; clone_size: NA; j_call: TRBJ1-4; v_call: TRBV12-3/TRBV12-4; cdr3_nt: TGTGCCAGCAGATCCCTAGGACAGGGCGGTAATGAAAAACTGTTTTTT; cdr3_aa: CASRSLGQGGNEKLFF
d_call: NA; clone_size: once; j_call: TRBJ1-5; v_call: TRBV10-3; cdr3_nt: TGTGCCATCAGTGAGTCGGGGAATCAGCCCCAGCATTTT; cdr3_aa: CAISESGNQPQHF
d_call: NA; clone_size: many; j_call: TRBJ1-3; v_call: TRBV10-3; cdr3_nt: TGTGCCATCAGTGACGGCAGCTCTGGAAACACCATATATTTT; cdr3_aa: CAISDGSSGNTIYF
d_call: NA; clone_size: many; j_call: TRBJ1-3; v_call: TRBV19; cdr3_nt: TGTGCCAGTGGGAAAGTAGTCTCTGGAAACACCATATATTTT; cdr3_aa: CASGKVVSGNTIYF
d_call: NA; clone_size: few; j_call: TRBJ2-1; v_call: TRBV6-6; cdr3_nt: TGTGCCAGCAGTTACTCGAAAGGGTACAATGAGCAGTTCTTC; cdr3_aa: CASSYSKGYNEQFF
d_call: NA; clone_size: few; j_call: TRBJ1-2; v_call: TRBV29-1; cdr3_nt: TGCAGCGTTGGACAATACTATGGCTACACCTTC; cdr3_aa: CSVGQYYGYTF
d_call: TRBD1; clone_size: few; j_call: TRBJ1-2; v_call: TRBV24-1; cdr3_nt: TGTGCCACCAGTGATACCGGACAGGGTGTGCATGGCTACACCTTC; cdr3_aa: CATSDTGQGVHGYTF
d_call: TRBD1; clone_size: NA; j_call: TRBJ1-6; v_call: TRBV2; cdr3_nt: TGTGCCAGCAGTGTGACAGGGGGCAGGGATTCACCCCTCCACTTT; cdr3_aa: CASSVTGGRDSPLHF